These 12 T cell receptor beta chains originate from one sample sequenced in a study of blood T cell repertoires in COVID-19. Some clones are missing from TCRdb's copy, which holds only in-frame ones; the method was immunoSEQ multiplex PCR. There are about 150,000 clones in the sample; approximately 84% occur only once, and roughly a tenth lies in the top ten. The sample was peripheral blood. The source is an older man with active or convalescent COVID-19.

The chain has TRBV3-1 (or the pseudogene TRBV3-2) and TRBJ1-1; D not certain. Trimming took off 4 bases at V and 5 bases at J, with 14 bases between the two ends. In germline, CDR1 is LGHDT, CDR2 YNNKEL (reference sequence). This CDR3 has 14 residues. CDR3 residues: CASSPYTGETEAFF. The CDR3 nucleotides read TGTGCCAGCAGCCCTTATACCGGGGAGACTGAAGCTTTCTTT.

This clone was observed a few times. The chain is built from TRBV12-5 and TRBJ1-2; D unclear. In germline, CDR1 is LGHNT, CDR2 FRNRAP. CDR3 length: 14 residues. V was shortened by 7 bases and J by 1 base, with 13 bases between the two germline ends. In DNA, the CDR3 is TGTGCTAGTGCCCGGTCCGGGGATAACTATGGCTACACCTTC. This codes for CASARSGDNYGYTF.

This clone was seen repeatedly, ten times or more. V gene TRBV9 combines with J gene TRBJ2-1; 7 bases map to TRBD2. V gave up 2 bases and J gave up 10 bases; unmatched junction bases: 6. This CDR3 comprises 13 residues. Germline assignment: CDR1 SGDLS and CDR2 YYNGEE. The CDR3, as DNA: TGTGCCAGCAGCGTCGCTAGAGCGGGAGAGCAGTTCTTC. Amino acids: CASSVARAGEQFF. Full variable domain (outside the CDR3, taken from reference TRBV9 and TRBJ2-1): DSGVTQTPKHLITATGQRVTLRCSPRSGDLSVYWYQQSLDQGLQFLIQYYNGEERAKGNILERFSAQQFPDLHSELNLSSLELGDSALYFCASSVARAGEQFFGPGTRLTVL.

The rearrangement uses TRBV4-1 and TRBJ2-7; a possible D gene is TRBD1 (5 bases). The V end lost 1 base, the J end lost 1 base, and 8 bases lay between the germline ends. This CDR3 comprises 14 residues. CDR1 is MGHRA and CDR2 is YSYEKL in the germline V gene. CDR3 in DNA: TGCGCCAGCAGCCAAGCCGACAGATCCTACGAGCAGTACTTC. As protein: CASSQADRSYEQYF.

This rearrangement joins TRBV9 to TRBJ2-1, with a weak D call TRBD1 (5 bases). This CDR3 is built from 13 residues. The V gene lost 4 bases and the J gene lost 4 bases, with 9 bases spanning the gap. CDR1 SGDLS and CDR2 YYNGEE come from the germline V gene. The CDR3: CASSFRGYNEQFF. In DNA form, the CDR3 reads TGTGCCAGCAGCTTTAGGGGTTACAATGAGCAGTTCTTC.

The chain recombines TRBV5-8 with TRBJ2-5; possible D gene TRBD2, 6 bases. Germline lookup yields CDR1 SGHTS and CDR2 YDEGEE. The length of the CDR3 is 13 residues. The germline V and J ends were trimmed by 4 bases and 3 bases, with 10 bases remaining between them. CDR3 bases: TGTGCCAGCAGCCGGAGGGGAAAAGAGACCCAGTACTTC. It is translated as CASSRRGKETQYF.

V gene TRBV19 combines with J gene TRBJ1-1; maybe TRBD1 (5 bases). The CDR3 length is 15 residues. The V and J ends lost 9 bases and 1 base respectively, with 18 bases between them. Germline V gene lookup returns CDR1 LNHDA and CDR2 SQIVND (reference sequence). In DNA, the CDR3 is TGTGCCAGCGACAGTCGCTTAAAATCGAACACTGAAGCTTTCTTT. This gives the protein CASDSRLKSNTEAFF.

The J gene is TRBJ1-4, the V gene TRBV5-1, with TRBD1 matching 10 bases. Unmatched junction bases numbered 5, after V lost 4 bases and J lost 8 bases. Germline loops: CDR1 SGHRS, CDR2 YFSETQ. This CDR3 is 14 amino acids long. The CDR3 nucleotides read TGCGCCAGCAGCCGGGACAGGGGTGGGGAAAAACTGTTTTTT. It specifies CASSRDRGGEKLFF.

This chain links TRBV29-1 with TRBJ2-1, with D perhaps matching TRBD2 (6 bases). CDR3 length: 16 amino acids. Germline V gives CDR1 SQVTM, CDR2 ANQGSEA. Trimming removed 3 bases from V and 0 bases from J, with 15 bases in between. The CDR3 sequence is CSVEGIAAVSYNEQFF. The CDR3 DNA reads TGCAGCGTTGAGGGTATAGCGGCTGTCTCCTACAATGAGCAGTTCTTC.

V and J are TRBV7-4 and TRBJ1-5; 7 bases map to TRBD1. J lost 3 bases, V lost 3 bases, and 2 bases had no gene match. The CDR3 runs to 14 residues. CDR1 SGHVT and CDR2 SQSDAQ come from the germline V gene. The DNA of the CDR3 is TGTGCCAGCAGCTTCGACAGGGTCAATCAGCCCCAGCATTTT. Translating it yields CASSFDRVNQPQHF.

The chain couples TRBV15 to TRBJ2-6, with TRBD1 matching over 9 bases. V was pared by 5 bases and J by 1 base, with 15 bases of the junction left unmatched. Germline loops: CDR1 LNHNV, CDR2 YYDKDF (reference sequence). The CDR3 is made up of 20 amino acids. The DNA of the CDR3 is TGTGCCACCAGCGGCTTACCCCCGGGACAGGGCGGGTCTGGGGCCAACGTCCTGACTTTC. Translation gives CATSGLPPGQGGSGANVLTF. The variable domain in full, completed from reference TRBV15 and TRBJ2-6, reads DAMVIQNPRYQVTQFGKPVTLSCSQTLNHNVMYWYQQKSSQAPKLLFHYYDKDFNNEADTPDNFQSRRPNTSFCFLDIRSPGLGDTAMYLCATSGLPPGQGGSGANVLTFGAGSRLTVL.

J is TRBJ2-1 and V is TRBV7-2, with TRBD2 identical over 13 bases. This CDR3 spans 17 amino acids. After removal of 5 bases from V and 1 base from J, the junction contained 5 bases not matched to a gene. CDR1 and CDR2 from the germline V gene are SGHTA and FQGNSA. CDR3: CASSPGLAGVSYNEQFF. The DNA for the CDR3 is TGTGCCAGCAGCCCCGGACTAGCGGGAGTGTCCTACAATGAGCAGTTCTTC.